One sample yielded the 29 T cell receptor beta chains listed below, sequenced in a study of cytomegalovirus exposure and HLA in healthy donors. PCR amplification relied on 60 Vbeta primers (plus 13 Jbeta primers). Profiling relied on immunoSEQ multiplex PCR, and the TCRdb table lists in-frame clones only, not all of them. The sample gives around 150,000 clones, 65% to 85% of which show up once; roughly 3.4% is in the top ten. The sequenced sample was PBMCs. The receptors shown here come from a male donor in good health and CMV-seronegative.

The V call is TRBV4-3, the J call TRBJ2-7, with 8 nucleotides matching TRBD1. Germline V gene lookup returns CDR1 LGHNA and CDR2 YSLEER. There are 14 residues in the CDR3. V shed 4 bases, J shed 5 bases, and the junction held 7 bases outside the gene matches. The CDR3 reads CASSPRQGSNEQYF. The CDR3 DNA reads TGCGCCAGCAGCCCCCGACAGGGGAGTAACGAGCAGTACTTC.

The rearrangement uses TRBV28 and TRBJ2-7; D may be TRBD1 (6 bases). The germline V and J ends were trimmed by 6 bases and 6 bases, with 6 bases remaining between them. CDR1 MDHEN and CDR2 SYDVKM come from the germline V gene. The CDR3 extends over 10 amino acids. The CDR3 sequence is CASSRGEQYF. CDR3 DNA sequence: TGTGCCAGCAGCAGGGGCGAGCAGTACTTC. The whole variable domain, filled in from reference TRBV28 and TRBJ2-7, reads DVKVTQSSRYLVKRTGEKVFLECVQDMDHENMFWYRQDPGLGLRLIYFSYDVKMKEKGDIPEGYSVSREKKERFSLILESASTNQTSMYLCASSRGEQYFGPGTRLTVT.

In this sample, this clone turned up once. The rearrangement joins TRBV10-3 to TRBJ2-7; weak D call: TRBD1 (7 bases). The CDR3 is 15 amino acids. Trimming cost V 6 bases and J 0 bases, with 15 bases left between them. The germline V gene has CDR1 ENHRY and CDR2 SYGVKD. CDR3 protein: CAISPPGDSSYEQYF. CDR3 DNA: TGTGCCATCAGCCCCCCGGGGGACAGCTCCTACGAGCAGTACTTC.

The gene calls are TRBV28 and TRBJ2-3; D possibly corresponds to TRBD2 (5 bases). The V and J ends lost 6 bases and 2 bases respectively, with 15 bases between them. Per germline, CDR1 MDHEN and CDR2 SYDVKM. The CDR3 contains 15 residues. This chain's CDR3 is CASSSREGVTDTQYF. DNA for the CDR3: TGTGCCAGCAGCTCAAGAGAGGGCGTCACAGATACGCAGTATTTT.

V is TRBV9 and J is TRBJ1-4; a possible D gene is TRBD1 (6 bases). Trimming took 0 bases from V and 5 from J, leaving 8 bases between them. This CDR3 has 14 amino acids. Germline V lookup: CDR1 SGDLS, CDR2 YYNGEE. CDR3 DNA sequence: TGTGCCAGCAGCGTAGAACAGGGAAATGAAAAACTGTTTTTT. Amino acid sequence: CASSVEQGNEKLFF.

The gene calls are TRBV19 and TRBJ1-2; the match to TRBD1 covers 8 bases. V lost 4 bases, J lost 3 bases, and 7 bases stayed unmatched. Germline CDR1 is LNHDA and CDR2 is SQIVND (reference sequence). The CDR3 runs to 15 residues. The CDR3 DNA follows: TGTGCCAGTAGTAGACCGTGGGACAGGCACTATGGCTACACCTTC. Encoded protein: CASSRPWDRHYGYTF.

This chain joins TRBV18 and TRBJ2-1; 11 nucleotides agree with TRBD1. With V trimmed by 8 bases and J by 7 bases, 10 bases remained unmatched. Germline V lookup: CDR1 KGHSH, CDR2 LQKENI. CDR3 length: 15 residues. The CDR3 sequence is CASARDRGRANEQFF. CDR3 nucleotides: TGTGCCAGCGCACGGGACAGGGGGAGAGCTAATGAGCAGTTCTTC.

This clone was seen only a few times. CDR3 sequence reads: CASSLRGGRSYEQYF. CDR3 nucleotide sequence: TGTGCCAGCAGTTTAAGGGGGGGACGGTCCTACGAGCAGTACTTC. The chain has TRBV27 and TRBJ2-7; the D gene is possibly TRBD2 (7 bases). This CDR3 spans 15 amino acids. Per germline, CDR1 MNHEY and CDR2 SMNVEV (reference sequence). V was trimmed by 2 bases and J by 1 base, leaving 12 bases between them.

CDR3 nucleotides: TGTGCCAGTAGTGTACAGGGGGCTAGAGAGACCCAGTACTTC. Protein product: CASSVQGARETQYF. The rearrangement links TRBV19 to TRBJ2-5; 9 nucleotides line up with TRBD1. Germline V gene sequence: CDR1 LNHDA, CDR2 SQIVND (reference sequence). Trimming cost V 5 bases and J 4 bases; bases outside gene matches: 5. The CDR3 has 14 amino acids. Full variable domain (remainder filled in from reference TRBV19 and TRBJ2-5): DGGITQSPKYLFRKEGQNVTLSCEQNLNHDAMYWYRQDPGQGLRLIYYSQIVNDFQKGDIAEGYSVSREKKESFPLTVTSAQKNPTAFYLCASSVQGARETQYFGPGTRLLVL.

The CDR3 region has the DNA TGTGCCAGCAGCCAAGGAGCTAGTCCTAGTCTCAATGAGCAGTTCTTC. This sequence encodes CASSQGASPSLNEQFF. This chain uses TRBV4-2 with TRBJ2-1, with D unresolved. There are 16 residues in the CDR3. Germline V lookup: CDR1 LGHNA, CDR2 YNFKEQ. V shed 1 base and J shed 6 bases, with 16 bases lying between them.

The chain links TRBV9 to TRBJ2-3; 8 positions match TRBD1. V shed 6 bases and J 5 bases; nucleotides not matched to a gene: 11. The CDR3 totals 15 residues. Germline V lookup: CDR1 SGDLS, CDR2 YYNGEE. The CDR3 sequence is CASNPQGARLDTQYF. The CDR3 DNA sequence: TGTGCCAGCAACCCTCAGGGGGCGCGTCTAGATACGCAGTATTTT.

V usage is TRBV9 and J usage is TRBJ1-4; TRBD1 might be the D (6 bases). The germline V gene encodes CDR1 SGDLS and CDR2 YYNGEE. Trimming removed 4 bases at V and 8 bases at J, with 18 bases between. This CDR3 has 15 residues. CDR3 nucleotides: TGTGCCAGCAGCCCTGGATGGGGGCAGACGGAAAAACTGTTTTTT. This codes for CASSPGWGQTEKLFF.

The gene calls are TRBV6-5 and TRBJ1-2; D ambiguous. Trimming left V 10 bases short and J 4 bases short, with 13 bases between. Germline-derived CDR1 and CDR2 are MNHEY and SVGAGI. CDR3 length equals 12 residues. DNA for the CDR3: TGTGCCACCATGACAAACTCCTATGGCTACACCTTC. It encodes CATMTNSYGYTF.

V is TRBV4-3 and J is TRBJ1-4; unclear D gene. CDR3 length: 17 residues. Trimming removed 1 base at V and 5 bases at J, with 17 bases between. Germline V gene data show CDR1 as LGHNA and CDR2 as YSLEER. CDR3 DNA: TGCGCCAGCAGCCAAGTACTAGGAGGCAGCAAGAATGAAAAACTGTTTTTT. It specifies CASSQVLGGSKNEKLFF.

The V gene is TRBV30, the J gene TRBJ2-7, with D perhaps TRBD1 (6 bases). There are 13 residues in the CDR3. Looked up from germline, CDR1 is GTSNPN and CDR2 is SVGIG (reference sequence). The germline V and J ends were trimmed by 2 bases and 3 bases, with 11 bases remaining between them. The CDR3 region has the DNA TGTGCCTGGAGTTTTGGACAGAACTACGAGCAGTACTTC. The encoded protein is CAWSFGQNYEQYF.

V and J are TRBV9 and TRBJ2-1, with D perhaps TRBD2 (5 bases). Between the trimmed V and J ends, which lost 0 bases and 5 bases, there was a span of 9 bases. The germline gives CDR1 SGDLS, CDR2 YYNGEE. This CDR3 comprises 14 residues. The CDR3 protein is CASSVVGEHNEQFF. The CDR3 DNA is TGTGCCAGCAGCGTAGTGGGAGAGCACAATGAGCAGTTCTTC.

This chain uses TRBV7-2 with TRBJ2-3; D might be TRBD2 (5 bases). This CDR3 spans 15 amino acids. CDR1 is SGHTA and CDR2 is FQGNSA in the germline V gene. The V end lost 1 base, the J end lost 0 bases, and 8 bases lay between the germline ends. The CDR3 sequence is CASSLGRGSTDTQYF. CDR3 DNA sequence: TGTGCCAGCAGCTTAGGCCGGGGAAGCACAGATACGCAGTATTTT.

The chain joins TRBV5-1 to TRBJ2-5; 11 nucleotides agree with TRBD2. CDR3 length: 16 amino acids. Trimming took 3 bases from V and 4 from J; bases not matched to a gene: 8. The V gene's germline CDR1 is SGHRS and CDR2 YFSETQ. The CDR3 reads CASSSILAGAGETQYF. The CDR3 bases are TGCGCCAGCAGCTCTATACTAGCGGGAGCAGGAGAGACCCAGTACTTC. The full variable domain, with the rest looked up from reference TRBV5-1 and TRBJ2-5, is KAGVTQTPRYLIKTRGQQVTLSCSPISGHRSVSWYQQTPGQGLQFLFEYFSETQRNKGNFPGRFSGRQFSNSRSEMNVSTLELGDSALYLCASSSILAGAGETQYFGPGTRLLVL.

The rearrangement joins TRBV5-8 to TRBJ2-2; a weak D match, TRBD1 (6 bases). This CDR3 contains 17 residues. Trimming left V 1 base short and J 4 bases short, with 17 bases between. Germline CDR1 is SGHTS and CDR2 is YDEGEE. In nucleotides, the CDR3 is TGTGCCAGCAGCTTGATGTTCGGGACACAAGCCACCGGGGAGCTGTTTTTT. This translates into CASSLMFGTQATGELFF.

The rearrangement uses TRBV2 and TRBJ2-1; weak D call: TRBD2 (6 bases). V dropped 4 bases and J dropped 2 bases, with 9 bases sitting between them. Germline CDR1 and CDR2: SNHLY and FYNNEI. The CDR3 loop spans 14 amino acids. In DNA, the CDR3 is TGTGCCAGCAGTGGGGGGGAAACCTACAATGAGCAGTTCTTC. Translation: CASSGGETYNEQFF.

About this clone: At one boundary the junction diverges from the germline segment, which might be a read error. CDR3 protein: CASREGQGNEKLFF. Here the CDR3 DNA reads TGTGCCAGCAGGGAAGGACAGGGGAATGAAAAACTGTTTTTT. The chain carries TRBV6-1 and TRBJ1-4, with 9 positions matching TRBD1. This CDR3 has 14 residues. Germline V gives CDR1 MNHNS, CDR2 SASEGT.

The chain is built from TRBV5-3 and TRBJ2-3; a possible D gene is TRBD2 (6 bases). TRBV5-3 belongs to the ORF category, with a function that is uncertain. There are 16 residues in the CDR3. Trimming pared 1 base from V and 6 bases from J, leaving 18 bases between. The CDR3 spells CARSLTGWGGKDTQYF. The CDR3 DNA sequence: TGTGCCAGAAGCTTGACTGGGTGGGGAGGAAAGGATACGCAGTATTTT.

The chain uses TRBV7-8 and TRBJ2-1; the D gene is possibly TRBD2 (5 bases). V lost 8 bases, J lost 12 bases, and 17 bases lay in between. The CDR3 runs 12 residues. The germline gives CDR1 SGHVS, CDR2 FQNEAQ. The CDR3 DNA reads TGTGCCAGCGGGAGCCCCGTTGTAGGGCAGTTCTTC. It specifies CASGSPVVGQFF.

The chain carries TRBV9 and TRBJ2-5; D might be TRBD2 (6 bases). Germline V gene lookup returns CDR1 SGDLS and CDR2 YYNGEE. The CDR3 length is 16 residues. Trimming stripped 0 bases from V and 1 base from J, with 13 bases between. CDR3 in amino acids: CASSVELLGGQETQYF. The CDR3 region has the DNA TGTGCCAGCAGCGTAGAACTCCTGGGGGGCCAAGAGACCCAGTACTTC.

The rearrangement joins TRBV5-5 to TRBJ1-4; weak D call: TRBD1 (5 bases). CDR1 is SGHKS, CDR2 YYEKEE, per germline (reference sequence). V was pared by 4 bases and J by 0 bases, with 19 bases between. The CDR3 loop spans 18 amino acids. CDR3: CASSPGAANPATNEKLFF. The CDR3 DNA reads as TGTGCCAGCAGCCCTGGGGCGGCCAACCCTGCAACTAATGAAAAACTGTTTTTT. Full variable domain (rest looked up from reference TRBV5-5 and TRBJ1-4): DAGVTQSPTHLIKTRGQQVTLRCSPISGHKSVSWYQQVLGQGPQFIFQYYEKEERGRGNFPDRFSARQFPNYSSELNVNALLLGDSALYLCASSPGAANPATNEKLFFGSGTQLSVL.

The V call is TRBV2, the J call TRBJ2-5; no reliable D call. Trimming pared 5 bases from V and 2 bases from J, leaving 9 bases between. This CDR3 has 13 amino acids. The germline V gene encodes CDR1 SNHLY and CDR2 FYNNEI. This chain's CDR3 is CASSKQIQETQYF. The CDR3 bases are TGTGCCAGCAGTAAACAGATACAAGAGACCCAGTACTTC.

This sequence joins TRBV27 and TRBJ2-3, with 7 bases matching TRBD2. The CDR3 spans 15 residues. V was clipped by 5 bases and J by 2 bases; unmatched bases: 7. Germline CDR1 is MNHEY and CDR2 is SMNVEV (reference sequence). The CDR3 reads CASSPLGGDTDTQYF. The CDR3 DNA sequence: TGTGCCAGCAGTCCACTGGGGGGGGACACAGATACGCAGTATTTT.

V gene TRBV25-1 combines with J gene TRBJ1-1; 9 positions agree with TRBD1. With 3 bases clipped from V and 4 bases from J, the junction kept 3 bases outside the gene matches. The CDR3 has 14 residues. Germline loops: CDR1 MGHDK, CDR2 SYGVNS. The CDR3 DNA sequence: TGTGCCAGCAGTGACCCGGACAGGGGCACTGAAGCTTTCTTT. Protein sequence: CASSDPDRGTEAFF.

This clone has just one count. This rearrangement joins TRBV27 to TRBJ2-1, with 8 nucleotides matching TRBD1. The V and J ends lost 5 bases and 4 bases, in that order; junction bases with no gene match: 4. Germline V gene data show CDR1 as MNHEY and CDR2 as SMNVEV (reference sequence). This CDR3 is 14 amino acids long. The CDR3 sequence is CASSPTGDYNEQFF. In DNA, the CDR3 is TGTGCCAGCAGTCCGACAGGGGATTACAATGAGCAGTTCTTC.